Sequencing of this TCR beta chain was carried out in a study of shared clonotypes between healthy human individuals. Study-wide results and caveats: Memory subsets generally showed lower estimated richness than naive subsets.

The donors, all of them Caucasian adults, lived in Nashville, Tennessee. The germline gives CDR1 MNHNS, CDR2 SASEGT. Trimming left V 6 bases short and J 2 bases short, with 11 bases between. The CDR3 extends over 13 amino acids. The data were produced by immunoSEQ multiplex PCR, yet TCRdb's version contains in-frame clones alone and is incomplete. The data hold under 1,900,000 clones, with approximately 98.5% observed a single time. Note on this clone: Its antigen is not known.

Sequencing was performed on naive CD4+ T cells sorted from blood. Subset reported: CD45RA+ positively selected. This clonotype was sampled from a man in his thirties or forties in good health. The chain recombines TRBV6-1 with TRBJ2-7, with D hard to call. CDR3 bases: TGTGCCAGCAGGGACCCTTTGCCCTACGAGCAGTACTTC. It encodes CASRDPLPYEQYF.